This T cell receptor (beta chain) stems from a study of T cells expressing NK-cell markers. Study overall: It was sorted CD3+CD56-NKG2C+, CD3+CD56+NKG2C- and CD3+CD56+NKG2C+ T cells that provided the TCR beta repertoires.

Note on this clonotype: The antigen is unknown.

One entry per CDR3 protein, without DNA, is what TCRdb gives after re-calling the 5' RACE reads. The repertoire table contains about 30,000 distinct CDR3 sequences. Broader study findings: In over 5 donors, dominant CD3+CD56+NKG2C+ clonotypes ranked among the top 10 CD8+ clonotypes.

CDR3 length: 14 amino acids. Germline V gene sequence: CDR1 ENHRY, CDR2 SYGVKD. The clonotype originates from a woman aged 18 to 75 in good health. The V gene is TRBV10-3, the J gene TRBJ2-3; with no DNA, the TCRdb D assignment of TRBD1 cannot be verified. Sequencing was performed on blood T cells: a sorted CD56 or NKG2C T cell subset, CD4+ or CD8+ T cells, or bulk PBMC T cells (not recorded which). The CDR3 spells CAISEDRDTDTQYF.